This T cell receptor beta chain was observed in a study of T-cell reconstitution after alpha-beta-depleted transplantation in children. Unique molecular identifiers were incorporated when the TCRbeta library was constructed. TCRdb independently ran MiXCR on the PCR reads; one entry per CDR3 protein. The sample lists approximately 500,000 distinct CDR3 sequences, 27% occurring once. The CDR3 is made up of 15 amino acids. J lost 5 bases, V lost 2 bases, and 9 bases had no gene match. Germline-derived CDR1 and CDR2 are SGHRS and YFSETQ. The chain couples TRBV5-1 to TRBJ2-5; 7 bases line up with TRBD1. The receptor comes from a boy younger than two with Wiskott-Aldrich syndrome, due to receive a stem cell transplant. This sample comprised PBMCs, obtained before TCRalphabeta/CD19-depleted stem cell transplant. The CDR3 DNA is TGCGCCAGCAGCTTTGGGACAGTTATCATCGAGACCCAGTACTTC. Its protein product is CASSFGTVIIETQYF.